This T cell receptor (beta chain) was retrieved from a study of blood T cells in healthy people across ages. A second PCR of about 6 to 12 cycles used a sample-barcoded 5' primer and a J-beta primer mix. TCRdb fed the 5' RACE reads into MiXCR, producing one record per CDR3 protein. The sample contains approximately 1,700,000 distinct CDR3 sequences, about 39% of which appear only once. Isolating PBMCs gave at least 7 million of these cells per sample. The CDR3 has 15 amino acids. The germline V and J ends were trimmed by 10 bases and 0 bases, with 18 bases remaining between them. The germline V gene has CDR1 KGHDR and CDR2 SFDVKD.

The chain has TRBV24-1 and TRBJ2-7, with D possibly called TRBD1 or TRBD2 (5 bases each). The sample consisted of blood. This sequence originates from a human donor in good health. CDR3: CATQPGRAGSYEQYF. CDR3 DNA: TGTGCCACGCAGCCGGGACGGGCCGGCTCCTACGAGCAGTACTTC.